These 31 T cell receptor beta chains were sequenced from one sample in a study of patients and donors after allogeneic stem cell transplantation. TCRdb ran MiXCR on the RT-PCR reads and lists one entry per CDR3 protein. The data contain fewer than 250,000 distinct CDR3 sequences, 14% of them seen just once; the ten biggest clones take up 11%. Sequences were obtained from blood, either unsorted or a sorted T cell fraction (not recorded which). The source of these receptors is a human donor who was either an allogeneic HSCT recipient or a stem cell or donor lymphocyte infusion donor (not recorded which). It is not recorded whose cells these are; they may come from a transplant donor.

This rearrangement joins TRBV20-1 to TRBJ2-2; 14 nucleotides line up with TRBD2. With 0 bases clipped from V and 6 bases from J, the junction kept 6 bases outside the gene matches. CDR1 and CDR2 from the germline V gene are DFQATT and SNEGSKA (reference sequence). The CDR3 loop spans 17 amino acids. DNA of the CDR3: TGCAGTGCTAGAGACATAAAGGGACTAGCGGGAGCCGGGGAGCTGTTTTTT. Its protein is CSARDIKGLAGAGELFF.

The chain couples TRBV20-1 to TRBJ1-5; 7 bases line up with TRBD1. The CDR3 is 14 amino acids. Looked up from germline, CDR1 is DFQATT and CDR2 is SNEGSKA (reference sequence). The junction had 5 bases not matched to a gene; V was cut back by 6 bases and J by 0 bases. The CDR3 is CSARGSSSNQPQHF. CDR3 coding DNA: TGCAGTGCCAGGGGGAGTTCTAGCAATCAGCCCCAGCATTTT.

V and J are TRBV25-1 and TRBJ2-7; 9 bases align to TRBD1. Germline V gene sequence: CDR1 MGHDK, CDR2 SYGVNS. V gave up 8 bases and J gave up 9 bases; unmatched junction bases: 11. This CDR3 is built from 13 residues. CDR3 protein: CASVGPGQGWQYF. For the CDR3, the DNA is TGTGCCAGCGTTGGGCCGGGACAGGGTTGGCAGTACTTC.

The chain couples TRBV12-3 or TRBV12-4 to TRBJ2-6; 8 bases align to TRBD2. Trimming at V came to 3 bases and at J to 4 bases, leaving 5 bases not matched to a gene. The CDR3 consists of 16 residues. The CDR3 DNA sequence: TGTGCCAGCAGTTTCCGGGGGGGTAACGGGGCCAACGTCCTGACTTTC. This codes for CASSFRGGNGANVLTF.

The rearrangement links TRBV15 to TRBJ2-5; 10 positions agree with TRBD2. Looked up from germline, CDR1 is LNHNV and CDR2 is YYDKDF (reference sequence). The CDR3 has 15 amino acids. V lost 1 base, J lost 3 bases, and 2 bases stayed unmatched. CDR3 in amino acids: CATSRATSGKETQYF. CDR3 DNA sequence: TGTGCCACCAGCAGAGCTACTAGCGGGAAAGAGACCCAGTACTTC. Variable domain in full (rest from reference TRBV15 and TRBJ2-5): DAMVIQNPRYQVTQFGKPVTLSCSQTLNHNVMYWYQQKSSQAPKLLFHYYDKDFNNEADTPDNFQSRRPNTSFCFLDIRSPGLGDTAMYLCATSRATSGKETQYFGPGTRLLVL.

This clonotype appeared many times. The rearrangement uses TRBV6-2 or TRBV6-3 and TRBJ1-1, with 7 nucleotides matching TRBD1. Germline CDR1 reads MNHEY; CDR2 reads SVGEGT. This CDR3 comprises 11 residues. V was pared by 8 bases and J by 5 bases, with 2 bases of the junction left unmatched. CDR3 in amino acids: CASATGTEAFF. In DNA, the CDR3 is TGTGCCAGCGCGACAGGGACTGAAGCTTTCTTT.

The V and J genes are TRBV10-3 and TRBJ2-2; D remains ambiguous. The V end was cut by 0 bases, the J end by 3 bases, with 11 bases between. CDR3 length: 16 residues. Germline V gives CDR1 ENHRY, CDR2 SYGVKD. CDR3: CAISESRRRDTGELFF. The CDR3 DNA is TGTGCCATCAGTGAGTCTAGGAGAAGGGACACCGGGGAGCTGTTTTTT.

This clonotype has ten or more counts. The V and J genes are TRBV20-1 and TRBJ2-5; 9 nucleotides agree with TRBD2. Germline CDR1 and CDR2: DFQATT and SNEGSKA (reference sequence). The CDR3 is 15 residues long. Unmatched junction bases numbered 12, after V lost 5 bases and J lost 5 bases. The CDR3 DNA reads TGCAGTGCTTCCCCTGGGGCGGGAGGGATGGAGACCCAGTACTTC. Amino acid sequence: CSASPGAGGMETQYF.

This chain links TRBV5-1 with TRBJ2-6; tentative D call: TRBD1 (5 bases). The CDR3 runs 16 residues. With 5 bases removed from V and 4 bases from J, the gap between germline ends came to 16 bases. Germline V gives CDR1 SGHRS, CDR2 YFSETQ. CDR3 nucleotide sequence: TGCGCCAGCAGACTGACAGCCGCATCCGGGGCCAACGTCCTGACTTTC. It yields the protein CASRLTAASGANVLTF.

In this sample, this clonotype turned up many times. CDR3 protein: CASSPRAGPGDTQYF. The CDR3 DNA reads as TGTGCCAGCAGCCCCCGAGCGGGTCCGGGAGATACGCAGTATTTT. The chain uses TRBV3-1 and TRBJ2-3, with D maybe TRBD2 (6 bases). Germline lookup yields CDR1 LGHDT and CDR2 YNNKEL (reference sequence). The V gene lost 4 bases and the J gene lost 5 bases, with 16 bases spanning the gap. The CDR3 is made up of 15 amino acids.

This clonotype was counted between two and nine times. The chain carries TRBV4-2 and TRBJ2-7; possible D gene TRBD1, 6 bases. Germline V CDR1 and CDR2: LGHNA, YNFKEQ. The length of the CDR3 is 15 residues. The V and J ends lost 1 base and 4 bases respectively, with 14 bases between them. Here the CDR3 DNA reads TGTGCCAGCAGCCAAGGCGGGTCAGGGGTTTACGAGCAGTACTTC. Translating it yields CASSQGGSGVYEQYF.

The rearrangement links TRBV5-1 to TRBJ2-3; TRBD2 might be the D (5 bases). Germline CDR1 and CDR2: SGHRS and YFSETQ. Trimming took 1 base from V and 5 from J, leaving 11 bases between them. The CDR3 is made up of 14 amino acids. The DNA for the CDR3 is TGCGCCAGCAGCTTGAGCGGCGCGAAAGATACGCAGTATTTT. This translates into CASSLSGAKDTQYF. Combining the CDR3 with reference TRBV5-1 and TRBJ2-3 gives the whole variable domain KAGVTQTPRYLIKTRGQQVTLSCSPISGHRSVSWYQQTPGQGLQFLFEYFSETQRNKGNFPGRFSGRQFSNSRSEMNVSTLELGDSALYLCASSLSGAKDTQYFGPGTRLTVL.

At least ten counts were recorded for this clonotype. CDR3 protein: CASSYTTGALPGEQYF. Here the CDR3 DNA reads TGTGCCAGCAGCTACACCACGGGGGCCCTTCCGGGGGAGCAGTACTTC. The V and J genes are TRBV5-6 and TRBJ2-7, with D perhaps assigned TRBD1 or TRBD2 (6 bases each). V dropped 3 bases and J dropped 7 bases, with 23 bases sitting between them. The CDR3 has 16 residues. The V gene's germline CDR1 is SGHDT and CDR2 YYEEEE.

The rearrangement links TRBV19 to TRBJ2-1; TRBD2 matches at 10 bases. V was pared by 7 bases and J by 0 bases, with 6 bases of the junction left unmatched. From germline, CDR1 is LNHDA and CDR2 SQIVND (reference sequence). The CDR3 extends over 16 amino acids. This CDR3 reads CASKESGRASYNEQFF. CDR3 DNA: TGTGCCAGTAAGGAGAGCGGGAGGGCCTCCTACAATGAGCAGTTCTTC.

This rearrangement joins TRBV7-9 to TRBJ2-1; possible D gene TRBD1, 5 bases. V lost 5 bases to trimming and J lost 3 bases, with 14 bases between them. The CDR3 consists of 15 residues. In germline, CDR1 is SEHNR, CDR2 FQNEAQ (reference sequence). The CDR3 nucleotides read TGTGCCAGCAGCCCCGTTTTAGGGGACTACAATGAGCAGTTCTTC. It encodes CASSPVLGDYNEQFF.

This clonotype occurred a few times. This chain joins TRBV5-6 and TRBJ1-6, with 7 bases fitting TRBD1. The CDR3 totals 15 residues. The J segment lost 10 bases and the V segment lost 4 bases, leaving 11 bases of the junction unmatched. Germline CDR1 SGHDT, CDR2 YYEEEE. Here the CDR3 DNA reads TGTGCCAGCAGCCCCCCCGGGACAGTTTACTCACCCCTCCACTTT. It is translated as CASSPPGTVYSPLHF.

The chain links TRBV24-1 to TRBJ1-2, with D tentatively TRBD1 (6 bases). The V end was cut by 6 bases, the J end by 4 bases, with 11 bases between. The CDR3 loop spans 13 amino acids. Germline CDR1 KGHDR, CDR2 SFDVKD. CDR3 coding DNA: TGTGCCACCAGTACAGGGCCGGTCTATGGCTACACCTTC. Translation gives CATSTGPVYGYTF.

This clonotype was found many times. The chain links TRBV6-1 to TRBJ1-6, with D perhaps matching TRBD1 (6 bases). V shed 8 bases and J shed 8 bases, with 13 bases lying between them. This CDR3 contains 13 residues. Germline CDR1 and CDR2: MNHNS and SASEGT. CDR3 loop: CASGGGFDSPLHF. CDR3 nucleotide sequence: TGTGCCAGCGGAGGGGGATTTGATTCACCCCTCCACTTT.

This clonotype was counted a few times. J is TRBJ2-3 and V is TRBV7-6, with D tentatively TRBD2 (6 bases). Germline V gene data show CDR1 as SGHVS and CDR2 as FNYEAQ. The CDR3 sequence is 16 residues long. V shed 2 bases and J shed 0 bases, with 12 bases lying between them. Here the CDR3 DNA reads TGTGCCAGCAGCTTACTACTAGCAGCTAGCACAGATACGCAGTATTTT. This encodes CASSLLLAASTDTQYF.

The chain is built from TRBV6-1 and TRBJ1-2; D is unresolved. This CDR3 comprises 14 residues. Per germline, CDR1 MNHNS and CDR2 SASEGT. V lost 4 bases, J lost 3 bases, and 12 bases lay in between. The DNA of the CDR3 is TGTGCCAGCAGTGCCGACGGCACGGACTATGGCTACACCTTC. It specifies CASSADGTDYGYTF.

In its sample, this clonotype was seen a few times. The chain is built from TRBV30 and TRBJ1-4; D may be TRBD1 (5 bases). CDR3 length: 13 residues. Germline assignment: CDR1 GTSNPN and CDR2 SVGIG (reference sequence). Between the trimmed V and J ends, which lost 0 bases and 5 bases, there was a span of 7 bases. CDR3 loop: CAWSVWGNEKLFF. The DNA of the CDR3 is TGTGCCTGGAGTGTTTGGGGGAATGAAAAACTGTTTTTT.

This chain connects TRBV12-3 or TRBV12-4 to TRBJ1-2; D not resolved. V was clipped by 5 bases and J by 3 bases, with 13 bases between them. The CDR3 runs 14 residues. As DNA, the CDR3 is TGTGCCAGCAGTACGGAGGAGCCCCACTATGGCTACACCTTC. Translated: CASSTEEPHYGYTF.

CDR3 in amino acids: CASSIGQGAGNTIYF. Written as DNA, the CDR3 is TGTGCCAGCAGCATTGGACAGGGTGCAGGAAACACCATATATTTT. The chain links TRBV6-1 to TRBJ1-3; 8 bases match TRBD1. The germline gives CDR1 MNHNS, CDR2 SASEGT. The trim removed 6 bases at V and 4 bases at J, leaving 8 bases unmatched. The CDR3 has 15 amino acids.

This clonotype has at least ten counts. The V gene is TRBV6-1, the J gene TRBJ1-2; a possible D gene is TRBD1 (6 bases). The CDR3 consists of 14 residues. Trimming pared 6 bases from V and 7 bases from J, leaving 18 bases between. Germline loops: CDR1 MNHNS, CDR2 SASEGT. The CDR3 coding sequence is TGTGCCAGCAGCGTTGGGGGCCCGGGTAGTGGCTACACCTTC. This gives the protein CASSVGGPGSGYTF.

J is TRBJ2-3 and V is TRBV12-3 or TRBV12-4, with TRBD2 matching 8 bases. The CDR3 is made up of 16 amino acids. After removal of 6 bases from V and 2 bases from J, the junction contained 10 bases not matched to a gene. The CDR3 sequence: CASRERTSTSTDTQYF. The CDR3 region has the DNA TGTGCCAGCAGGGAACGGACTAGCACCTCCACAGATACGCAGTATTTT.

This sequence joins TRBV12-3 or TRBV12-4 and TRBJ2-2; tentative D call: TRBD2 (5 bases). The V end lost 3 bases, the J end lost 0 bases, and 11 bases lay between the germline ends. The CDR3 is 16 amino acids. CDR3 amino acids: CASSFLAQANTGELFF. The CDR3 nucleotides are TGTGCCAGCAGTTTCCTAGCCCAAGCGAACACCGGGGAGCTGTTTTTT.

The CDR3 sequence is CSARAGLSKTEAFF. The CDR3 DNA is TGCAGTGCTAGGGCCGGACTGTCTAAAACTGAAGCTTTCTTT. This chain uses TRBV20-1 with TRBJ1-1; no clear D gene. Trimming took 3 bases from V and 5 from J, leaving 16 bases between them. The CDR3 spans 14 residues. Germline CDR1 and CDR2: DFQATT and SNEGSKA (reference sequence).

This chain joins TRBV6-1 and TRBJ1-4; the match to TRBD1 covers 8 bases. This CDR3 is 16 amino acids long. V was pared by 6 bases and J by 1 base, with 7 bases of the junction left unmatched. Germline CDR1 and CDR2: MNHNS and SASEGT. The CDR3 DNA follows: TGTGCCAGCAGGGCAGGGGGCGCGAGAACTAATGAAAAACTGTTTTTT. This encodes CASRAGGARTNEKLFF.

This chain uses TRBV6-1 with TRBJ2-1; 8 nucleotides align to TRBD2. The CDR3 is 13 amino acids. The germline CDR1 and CDR2 sequences are MNHNS and SASEGT. V lost 6 bases to trimming and J lost 4 bases; unmatched junction nucleotides: 2. CDR3 residues: CASRPSGYNEQFF. The CDR3 DNA follows: TGTGCCAGCAGACCTAGCGGGTACAATGAGCAGTTCTTC.

The chain employs TRBV19 and TRBJ2-2; 12 bases match TRBD1. This CDR3 spans 15 amino acids. Per the germline V gene, CDR1 is LNHDA and CDR2 is SQIVND (reference sequence). With V trimmed by 6 bases and J by 4 bases, 3 bases remained unmatched. CDR3 protein: CASSGTGGVTGELFF. CDR3 DNA sequence: TGTGCCAGTAGCGGGACAGGGGGCGTCACCGGGGAGCTGTTTTTT.

This clonotype was counted at least ten times. The chain has TRBV6-2 or TRBV6-3 and TRBJ1-5; no clear D. The CDR3 sequence is 14 residues long. The germline V gene encodes CDR1 MNHEY and CDR2 SVGEGT. Trimming cost V 6 bases and J 2 bases, with 11 bases left between them. Here the CDR3 reads CASRVFGGNQPQHF. CDR3 sequence (DNA): TGTGCCAGCAGGGTCTTCGGGGGCAATCAGCCCCAGCATTTT.